This is a list of T cell receptor beta chains from one sample in a study of shared clonotypes between healthy human individuals. Assay: immunoSEQ multiplex PCR; the TCRdb copy retains only in-frame clones and omits some. The data hold more than 2,000,000 clones, with roughly 92% observed a single time. The sample taken for sequencing was naive CD4+ T cells sorted from blood. These TCRs come from a man younger than 35 in good health. Each CDR3 is given with its conserved first and last residue. Each record gives: D gene, clone size, J gene, V gene, CDR3 protein, CDR3 DNA. The D gene is left open where the match is weak. The size entry is marked missing in some rows and otherwise reads once, few, many or a size class.

NA,few,TRBJ1-5,TRBV28,CASSQTGDSNQPQHF,TGTGCCAGCAGTCAGACAGGAGATAGCAATCAGCCCCAGCATTTT
NA,NA,TRBJ1-6,TRBV18,CASSPRGEAYNSPLHF,TGTGCCAGCTCACCACGGGGGGAAGCCTATAATTCACCCCTCCACTTT
NA,NA,TRBJ1-3,TRBV7-9,CASSSGGRGGPSNTIYF,TGTGCCAGCAGCTCTGGAGGTCGGGGGGGTCCCTCAAACACCATATATTTT
TRBD2,once,TRBJ2-7,TRBV7-2,CASSPKGLAGGAYEQYF,TGTGCCAGCAGCCCAAAAGGACTAGCGGGAGGGGCCTACGAGCAGTACTTC
TRBD1,NA,TRBJ1-2,TRBV6-1,CASSGSGQGAKGYTF,TGTGCCAGCAGTGGCTCGGGACAGGGGGCGAAAGGCTACACCTTC
NA,NA,TRBJ2-1,TRBV29-1,CSVAWSHGYNEQFF,TGCAGCGTTGCATGGAGCCATGGGTACAATGAGCAGTTCTTC
NA,NA,TRBJ2-5,TRBV10-3,CAISGSGPPGRQETQYF,TGTGCCATCAGTGGCTCGGGGCCCCCTGGGAGACAAGAGACCCAGTACTTC
TRBD2,NA,TRBJ2-3,TRBV5-1,CASSLTGTSGTDTQYF,TGCGCCAGCAGCTTGACCGGGACTAGCGGCACAGATACGCAGTATTTT
NA,NA,TRBJ2-7,TRBV6-6,CASSYGGLWGDEQYF,TGTGCCAGCAGTTATGGGGGCCTTTGGGGAGACGAGCAGTACTTC
NA,NA,TRBJ2-3,TRBV28,CASSFPPTDTQYF,TGTGCCAGCAGTTTCCCCCCGACAGATACGCAGTATTTT
NA,few,TRBJ2-2,TRBV6-1,CASSEWQNTGELFF,TGTGCCAGCAGTGAATGGCAGAACACCGGGGAGCTGTTTTTT
NA,NA,TRBJ2-3,TRBV12-1,CASSLVGLAGRPGTDTQYF,TGTGCCAGCAGCTTAGTCGGACTAGCGGGGCGTCCTGGCACAGATACGCAGTATTTT
NA,NA,TRBJ2-5,TRBV6-1,CASSGWALETQYF,TGTGCCAGCAGCGGTTGGGCTTTGGAGACCCAGTACTTC
NA,NA,TRBJ2-7,TRBV5-5,CASSVHESSYEQYF,TGTGCCAGCAGCGTGCATGAAAGCTCCTACGAGCAGTACTTC
TRBD1,NA,TRBJ2-5,TRBV19,CASSSGDRYQETQYF,TGTGCCAGTAGCTCAGGGGACAGGTACCAAGAGACCCAGTACTTC
TRBD2,NA,TRBJ2-1,TRBV27,CASSKFFGQREGEQFF,TGTGCCAGCAGTAAATTTTTCGGACAGCGGGAGGGTGAGCAGTTCTTC
NA,NA,TRBJ1-2,TRBV19,CASSISRFSYGYTF,TGTGCCAGTAGTATAAGCCGGTTTTCCTATGGCTACACCTTC
TRBD1,NA,TRBJ2-1,TRBV5-6,CASSPDRGLANEQFF,TGTGCCAGCAGCCCGGACAGGGGGCTCGCCAATGAGCAGTTCTTC
NA,NA,TRBJ1-3,TRBV6-1,CASIDGGSGNTIYF,TGTGCCAGCATCGACGGCGGCTCTGGAAACACCATATATTTT
TRBD1,NA,TRBJ2-3,TRBV27,CASSPDRGQTDTQYF,TGTGCCAGCAGTCCGGACAGGGGGCAAACAGATACGCAGTATTTT
NA,NA,TRBJ2-7,TRBV6-6,CASSYLKGEQYF,TGTGCCAGCAGTTACTTGAAGGGGGAGCAGTACTTC
NA,NA,TRBJ2-7,TRBV6-5,CASSYSASRERYF,TGTGCCAGCAGTTACTCGGCGAGCCGCGAGCGGTACTTC
NA,NA,TRBJ2-5,TRBV18,CASSPAGYQETQYF,TGTGCCAGCTCCCCGGCGGGGTACCAAGAGACCCAGTACTTC
NA,NA,TRBJ2-1,TRBV2,CASSEQGGNNEQFF,TGTGCCAGCAGTGAGCAGGGGGGGAACAATGAGCAGTTCTTC
NA,NA,TRBJ1-1,TRBV2,CASSEREIPTPFF,TGTGCCAGCAGTGAACGGGAGATCCCCACTCCTTTCTTT
TRBD1,NA,TRBJ2-7,TRBV5-4,CASSLEQGAYEQYF,TGTGCCAGCAGCTTGGAACAGGGGGCTTACGAGCAGTACTTC
TRBD2,NA,TRBJ2-5,TRBV11-2,CASSPSGLGSGETQYF,TGTGCCAGCAGCCCCTCTGGACTAGGGTCGGGGGAGACCCAGTACTTC
NA,NA,TRBJ2-5,TRBV5-1,CASSLGAVQETQYF,TGCGCCAGCAGCTTGGGGGCGGTTCAAGAGACCCAGTACTTC
TRBD1,few,TRBJ1-3,TRBV7-9,CASSPDRAGNTIYF,TGTGCCAGCAGCCCCGACAGGGCTGGAAACACCATATATTTT
NA,NA,TRBJ2-1,TRBV2,CASRPLGEGEQFF,TGTGCCAGCAGACCCCTAGGGGAAGGTGAGCAGTTCTTC
TRBD2,NA,TRBJ2-5,TRBV10-3,CAISPGTSVQETQYF,TGTGCCATCAGCCCCGGGACTAGCGTTCAAGAGACCCAGTACTTC
TRBD2,NA,TRBJ2-7,TRBV10-3,CAISEPGGSSYEQYF,TGTGCCATCAGTGAGCCGGGCGGGAGCTCCTACGAGCAGTACTTC
NA,NA,TRBJ2-5,TRBV20-1,CSQQEAETQYF,TGCAGCCAACAAGAGGCAGAGACCCAGTACTTC
NA,NA,TRBJ2-3,TRBV5-6,CASSLGGRSTDTQYF,TGTGCCAGCAGCTTGGGTGGCAGAAGCACAGATACGCAGTATTTT
NA,NA,TRBJ1-4,TRBV4-1,CASSLSYFGTENEKLFF,TGCGCCAGCAGCCTAAGTTATTTCGGGACTGAAAATGAAAAACTGTTTTTT
NA,NA,TRBJ2-5,TRBV7-9,CASSLGIVETQYF,TGTGCCAGCAGCTTAGGGATAGTGGAGACCCAGTACTTC
TRBD1,NA,TRBJ1-5,TRBV4-3,CASSQNTGVNQPQHF,TGCGCCAGCAGCCAAAATACAGGGGTCAATCAGCCCCAGCATTTT
TRBD1,NA,TRBJ2-7,TRBV5-4,CASSLESRGLYEQYF,TGTGCCAGCAGCTTGGAAAGCAGGGGGCTGTACGAGCAGTACTTC
TRBD1,NA,TRBJ1-1,TRBV30,CAFRDRGGAEAFF,TGTGCCTTTCGGGACAGGGGAGGGGCTGAAGCTTTCTTT
NA,NA,TRBJ2-7,TRBV5-1,CASSPGVGYRTGDNYEQYF,TGCGCCAGCAGCCCCGGGGTAGGGTACAGGACGGGAGATAACTACGAGCAGTACTTC